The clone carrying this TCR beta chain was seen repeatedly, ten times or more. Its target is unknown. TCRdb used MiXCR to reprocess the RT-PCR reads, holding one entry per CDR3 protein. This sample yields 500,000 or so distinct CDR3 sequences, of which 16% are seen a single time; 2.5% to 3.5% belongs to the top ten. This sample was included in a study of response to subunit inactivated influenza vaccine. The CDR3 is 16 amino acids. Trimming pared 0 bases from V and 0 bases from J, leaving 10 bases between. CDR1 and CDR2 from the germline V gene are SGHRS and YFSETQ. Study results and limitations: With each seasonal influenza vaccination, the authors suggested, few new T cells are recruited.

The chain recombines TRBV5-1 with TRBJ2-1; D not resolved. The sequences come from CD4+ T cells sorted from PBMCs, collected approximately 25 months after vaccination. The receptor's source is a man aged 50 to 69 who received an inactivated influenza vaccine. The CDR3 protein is CASSLEAVSSYNEQFF. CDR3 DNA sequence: TGCGCCAGCAGCTTGGAGGCGGTTAGCTCCTACAATGAGCAGTTCTTC.